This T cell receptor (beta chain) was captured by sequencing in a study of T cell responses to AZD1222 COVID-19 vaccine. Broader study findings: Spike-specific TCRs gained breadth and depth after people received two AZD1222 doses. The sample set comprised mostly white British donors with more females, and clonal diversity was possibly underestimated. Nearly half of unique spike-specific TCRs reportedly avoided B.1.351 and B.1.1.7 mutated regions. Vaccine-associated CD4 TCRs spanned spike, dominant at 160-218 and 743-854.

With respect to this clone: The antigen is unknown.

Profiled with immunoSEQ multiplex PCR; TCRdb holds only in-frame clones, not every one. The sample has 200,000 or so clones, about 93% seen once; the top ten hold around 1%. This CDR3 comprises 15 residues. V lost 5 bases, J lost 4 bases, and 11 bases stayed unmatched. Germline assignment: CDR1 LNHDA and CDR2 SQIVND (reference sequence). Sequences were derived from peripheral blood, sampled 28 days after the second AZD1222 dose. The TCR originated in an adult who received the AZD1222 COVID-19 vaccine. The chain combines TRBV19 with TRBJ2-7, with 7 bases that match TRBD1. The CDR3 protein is CASSPGTAKAYEQYF. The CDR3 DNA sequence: TGTGCCAGTAGTCCGGGGACAGCCAAAGCTTACGAGCAGTACTTC.